Listed here are 20 T cell receptor beta chains from one sample, sequenced in a study of cytomegalovirus exposure and HLA in healthy donors. The primer mix had 60 Vbeta and 13 Jbeta primers. Method: immunoSEQ multiplex PCR; TCRdb's copy keeps in-frame clones and lacks some. The table shows more than 100,000 clones, with 77% occurring only once. The material sequenced was PBMCs. The receptors were sampled from a human donor in good health.

The gene calls are TRBV6-5 and TRBJ1-6, with 11 bases lining up with TRBD1. The ends lost 2 bases at V and 9 bases at J; junction bases unmatched: 6. The CDR3 totals 16 residues. CDR1 is MNHEY, CDR2 SVGAGI, per germline. The CDR3 coding sequence is TGTGCCAGCAGTTACGTTGGACAGGGGGCGTCTTCACCCCTCCACTTT. Protein sequence: CASSYVGQGASSPLHF.

This chain connects TRBV27 to TRBJ2-7, with TRBD2 identical over 7 bases. V lost 2 bases, J lost 5 bases, and 12 bases stayed unmatched. The germline CDR1 and CDR2 sequences are MNHEY and SMNVEV (reference sequence). The CDR3 runs to 16 residues. CDR3 sequence reads: CASSLGPAGEPHEQYF. In DNA, the CDR3 is TGTGCCAGCAGTTTAGGGCCTGCGGGAGAGCCCCACGAGCAGTACTTC.

This rearrangement joins TRBV7-9 to TRBJ2-1, with TRBD2 identical over 12 bases. The CDR3 length is 13 residues. Unmatched junction bases numbered 5, after V lost 2 bases and J lost 15 bases. Germline CDR1 reads SEHNR; CDR2 reads FQNEAQ (reference sequence). The CDR3, as DNA: TGTGCCAGCAGCTTAAAGGCACTAGCGGGGGGGTTCTTC. Translated: CASSLKALAGGFF.

V and J are TRBV27 and TRBJ2-5; 9 nucleotides agree with TRBD1. The DNA end favors TRBJ2-7, so the J call may be wrong. The CDR3 sequence is 14 residues long. Germline-derived CDR1 and CDR2 are MNHEY and SMNVEV (reference sequence). CDR3 protein: CASSIRDRDYEQYF. CDR3 in DNA: TGTGCCAGCAGTATCCGGGACAGGGACTACGAGCAGTACTTC.

The chain joins TRBV6-5 to TRBJ2-7; D not resolved. This CDR3 contains 14 residues. Germline CDR1 MNHEY, CDR2 SVGAGI. V gave up 7 bases and J gave up 2 bases, with 15 bases separating them. The CDR3 sequence is CASKPEPGPYEQYF. CDR3 nucleotides: TGTGCCAGCAAACCCGAGCCAGGCCCCTACGAGCAGTACTTC.

This chain joins TRBV18 and TRBJ2-1, with 8 bases matching TRBD2. This CDR3 has 14 residues. Unmatched junction bases numbered 6, after V lost 3 bases and J lost 8 bases. CDR1 KGHSH and CDR2 LQKENI come from the germline V gene. For the CDR3, the DNA is TGTGCCAGCTCACCGGGACTAGGACGCGATGAGCAGTTCTTC. Encoded protein: CASSPGLGRDEQFF. The full variable domain, completed using reference TRBV18 and TRBJ2-1, is NAGVMQNPRHLVRRRGQEARLRCSPMKGHSHVYWYRQLPEEGLKFMVYLQKENIIDESGMPKERFSAEFPKEGPSILRIQQVVRGDSAAYFCASSPGLGRDEQFFGPGTRLTVL.

A single count supports this clone. The gene calls are TRBV2 and TRBJ2-4, with 10 bases lining up with TRBD2. Per germline, CDR1 SNHLY and CDR2 FYNNEI. V shed 5 bases, J shed 8 bases, and the junction held 3 bases outside the gene matches. CDR3 length equals 13 residues. The DNA for the CDR3 is TGTGCCAGCAGTCGGACTAGCGGAGACATTCAGTACTTC. Translating it yields CASSRTSGDIQYF.

The chain employs TRBV18 and TRBJ2-7, with 7 bases fitting TRBD1. Germline assignment: CDR1 KGHSH and CDR2 LQKENI. Germline trimming cut 5 bases from V and 4 bases from J; bases unmatched to any gene: 8. This CDR3 has 14 residues. The CDR3 bases are TGTGCCAGCTCATACAGGGGATTGAGGTACGAGCAGTACTTC. Translation: CASSYRGLRYEQYF.

The chain is built from TRBV27 and TRBJ1-4; D remains ambiguous. CDR1 MNHEY and CDR2 SMNVEV come from the germline V gene (reference sequence). Trimming removed 0 bases from V and 7 bases from J, with 18 bases in between. This CDR3 is 17 amino acids long. CDR3 nucleotide sequence: TGTGCCAGCAGTTTATCTTTAGGGAGGGCAGCCGGTGAAAAACTGTTTTTT. It yields the protein CASSLSLGRAAGEKLFF. Filled out from reference TRBV27 and TRBJ1-4, the complete variable domain reads EAQVTQNPRYLITVTGKKLTVTCSQNMNHEYMSWYRQDPGLGLRQIYYSMNVEVTDKGDVPEGYKVSRKEKRNFPLILESPSPNQTSLYFCASSLSLGRAAGEKLFFGSGTQLSVL.

The rearrangement joins TRBV28 to TRBJ2-7, with 8 bases aligning to TRBD2. The trim removed 4 bases at V and 2 bases at J, leaving 4 bases unmatched. There are 14 residues in the CDR3. Germline CDR1 is MDHEN and CDR2 is SYDVKM. CDR3 coding DNA: TGTGCCAGCAGTTCTAGCGGGCCCCCCTACGAGCAGTACTTC. Translation gives CASSSSGPPYEQYF.

The rearrangement links TRBV27 to TRBJ1-3, with 7 positions matching TRBD1. Germline loops: CDR1 MNHEY, CDR2 SMNVEV (reference sequence). V trimming: 6 bases; J trimming: 0 bases; junction bases outside the gene matches: 5. This CDR3 comprises 15 residues. The CDR3, as DNA: TGTGCCAGCAGCCCCCGGGACAGCTCTGGAAACACCATATATTTT. This sequence encodes CASSPRDSSGNTIYF.

The J gene is TRBJ1-2, the V gene TRBV29-1, with 7 bases lining up with TRBD1. With 3 bases clipped from V and 4 bases from J, the junction kept 11 bases outside the gene matches. CDR1 SQVTM and CDR2 ANQGSEA come from the germline V gene. The CDR3 length is 15 residues. This CDR3 is CSVDLGRGTTYGYTF. CDR3 coding DNA: TGCAGCGTTGATCTGGGCAGGGGGACCACCTATGGCTACACCTTC.

This clone appeared a single time. V and J are TRBV28 and TRBJ2-7; 12 positions match TRBD1. CDR3 size: 14 residues. Trimming took 6 bases from V and 4 from J; bases not matched to a gene: 4. From germline, CDR1 is MDHEN and CDR2 SYDVKM. The CDR3 reads CASSGTGGRYEQYF. CDR3 DNA sequence: TGTGCCAGCAGCGGGACAGGGGGCAGGTACGAGCAGTACTTC.

This chain connects TRBV19 to TRBJ2-7, with a possible D match to TRBD2 (5 bases). This CDR3 has 15 residues. Germline V gene sequence: CDR1 LNHDA, CDR2 SQIVND (reference sequence). The V and J ends lost 6 bases and 2 bases respectively, with 17 bases between them. The CDR3: CASRAPGDLTYEQYF. CDR3 in DNA: TGTGCCAGTAGGGCCCCCGGGGATTTAACCTACGAGCAGTACTTC.

This chain links TRBV18 with TRBJ2-2; 8 bases align to TRBD2. Trimming took 3 bases from V and 3 from J; bases not matched to a gene: 3. Germline CDR1 is KGHSH and CDR2 is LQKENI. The CDR3 covers 15 residues. CDR3: CASSPGLGYTGELFF. The CDR3 DNA is TGTGCCAGCTCACCGGGACTAGGGTACACCGGGGAGCTGTTTTTT.

The V gene is TRBV5-6, the J gene TRBJ2-7; no firm D call. The CDR3 is 13 amino acids. The germline V gene has CDR1 SGHDT and CDR2 YYEEEE. Trimming took off 1 base at V and 1 base at J, with 6 bases between the two ends. The CDR3 coding sequence is TGTGCCAGCAGCTTGTCCACTTCCTACGAGCAGTACTTC. The encoded protein is CASSLSTSYEQYF.

V gene TRBV18 combines with J gene TRBJ2-2, with D possibly matching TRBD2 (6 bases). This CDR3 comprises 15 residues. Trimming pared 3 bases from V and 0 bases from J, leaving 8 bases between. Germline CDR1 KGHSH, CDR2 LQKENI. CDR3 loop: CASSPPSANTGELFF. The CDR3, as DNA: TGTGCCAGCTCACCCCCTAGCGCGAACACCGGGGAGCTGTTTTTT.

CDR3 bases: TGTGCCATCGGGTCTGGGGGGACCAATTCACCCCTCCACTTT. Its translation is CAIGSGGTNSPLHF. V usage is TRBV10-3 and J usage is TRBJ1-6, with a weak D call TRBD1 (5 bases). Trimming took 8 bases from V and 7 from J, leaving 15 bases between them. In germline, CDR1 is ENHRY, CDR2 SYGVKD. The CDR3 has 14 amino acids.

This sequence joins TRBV28 and TRBJ2-2, with TRBD1 identical over 10 bases. With 6 bases clipped from V and 6 bases from J, the junction kept 10 bases outside the gene matches. The CDR3 is made up of 16 amino acids. The V gene's germline CDR1 is MDHEN and CDR2 SYDVKM. The CDR3 region has the DNA TGTGCCAGCAGCCGAACTGGGACAGGGGTACCCGGGGAGCTGTTTTTT. As protein: CASSRTGTGVPGELFF.

The chain joins TRBV6-1 to TRBJ1-5; 12 nucleotides match TRBD1. CDR1 MNHNS and CDR2 SASEGT come from the germline V gene. V trimming: 7 bases; J trimming: 6 bases; junction bases outside the gene matches: 7. The CDR3 covers 15 residues. CDR3 sequence (DNA): TGTGCCAGCACCCAGGGACAGGGGGCGCGTCAGCCCCAGCATTTT. Protein: CASTQGQGARQPQHF.